This T cell receptor (beta chain) was profiled in a study of T and B cells in COVID-19 patients (dated by TCRdb to 2019 to 2021). In the study overall: Using TRB and IGH repertoire sequencing of peripheral blood, the study characterized adaptive immunity in COVID-19 patients who had active infection or had recovered. The recovered cohort included more than 15 patients who contributed some 21 samples, and most of those patients had mild to moderate COVID-19 that was managed on an outpatient basis. A median age of roughly 31 years was recorded in the recovered cohort versus roughly 67 years in the active-infection cohort. In the active-infection cohort, about 65% of the 20 patients were critically ill and required mechanical ventilation or ECMO. Comorbidities linked to unfavorable COVID-19 outcome were present in 18 of 20 patients in the active-infection cohort. The repository of TCR and BCR sequences included about 69 time points from 37 patients, and more than 8 million TCR sequences were analysed. A couple of patients were in both the active and recovered cohorts because samples existed from active disease and from after recovery. For the repertoire analyses, the comparison was an age-matched reference group of a few dozen healthy donors who were negative for COVID-19 antibodies. Up to roughly 10 follow-up blood samples were collected per patient, with some samples spanning different disease stages in the same individual. Paper-wide results and their limitations: During active COVID-19 the TRB repertoires were highly clonal, but at recovery diversity and richness rose above the levels seen in healthy donors. The recovered cohort had 2,400 or so exclusive TCR clusters, including 31 low-pGen clusters. Specific T cell subsets (CD4+/Treg/CD8+) and sorted SARS-CoV-2-responsive or tetramer+ T cells had not yet been sequenced, and these experiments were ongoing. TRBV/TRBJ gene usage was reported as strongly skewed in patients with COVID-19. Prospective validation of the reported TCR clusters was stated to be required before clinical use. The size of the cohort was considered insufficient for assessing HLA contributions to COVID-19 susceptibility or severity. Blood samples obtained from mildly ill patients during symptoms, as well as early samples obtained from severe cases, were available only in scarce numbers.

The instrument was an Illumina MiSeq. TRB rearrangements were amplified by multiplex PCR with BIOMED2 TRB-A/B primer pools. Illumina-compatible adapters and 7-nucleotide sample barcodes were attached to the amplicons through two consecutive PCRs. Phusion HS II polymerase was used for all library PCRs. Amplicons were purified from gel with the NucleoSpin Gel and PCR Clean-up kit, quantified on Qubit, and pooled at 4 nM. The quality of the amplicon pool was checked on an Agilent 2100 Bioanalyzer prior to Illumina next-generation sequencing. As for the authors' bioinformatics: Annotation of TRB rearrangements was done in MiXCR 3.0.8 with the default MiXCR reference library. Non-productive reads and sequences with fewer than 2 reads were removed, and each unique CDR3 nucleotide sequence was counted as one clone. Clonality, diversity, richness and V-J gene usage were computed in R 3.5.1. GLIPH2 was used to cluster TCRs based on CDR3 similarity, and OLGA was used to calculate the generation probabilities. Only GLIPH2 clusters containing at least four unique TCR clonotypes present in at least three individuals were kept. TCRdb reworked the public reads: Q25 trimming with fastp, MiXCR clone assembly, productive beta chains retained. Every entry covers one CDR3 protein and lists the most common genes and DNA from its rows. It is TCRdb's table, rather than the study itself, that gives the V and J calls and clone size. The sample has around 21,000 distinct CDR3 sequences on record, approximately 30% of them singletons. The ten largest clones capture over 2% of the sample.

This clonotype was seen many times. What this receptor recognizes is not known. No much larger clonotype is one base removed from it; base qualities were not supplied. CDR1 and CDR2 are read off the germline V gene (reference sequence) as SGHNT and YYREEE. The CDR3 runs 15 amino acids, cysteine and phenylalanine included. Only CDR3 DNA is held: 45 bases, read in frame from base 1. From V the trimming removes 2 bases and from J it removes 8 bases, while the gene matches leave 8 bases of the junction unaccounted for. TRB repertoires were amplified using roughly 250-500 ng of genomic DNA isolated from blood.

This TCR came from a human donor who had recovered from COVID-19. The sample consisted of blood. The receptor chain draws on TRBV5-4 and TRBJ2-1; TRBD1 agrees with 9 junctional bases. The CDR3 has the sequence CASSLGQGNLDEQFF. The nucleotide sequence reads as follows: TGTGCCAGCAGCTTAGGACAGGGGAATTTAGATGAGCAGTTCTTC.